This entry lists 20 T cell receptor beta chains sequenced from one sample in a study of cytomegalovirus exposure and HLA in healthy donors. Libraries were prepared by immunoSEQ multiplex PCR; TCRdb keeps only in-frame clonotypes and omits some of them. The repertoire holds about 240,000 clones, with around nine tenths as singletons. Sequencing was performed on PBMCs. These receptors all stem from a man younger than 35 in good health and CMV-seronegative.

The chain combines TRBV27 with TRBJ2-7, with 8 bases aligning to TRBD2. J gave up 9 bases and V 5 bases, and 12 bases lay outside the gene matches. The CDR3 runs to 14 residues. Germline V lookup: CDR1 MNHEY, CDR2 SMNVEV (reference sequence). The CDR3 spells CASSPYSGNSAQYF. For the CDR3, the DNA is TGTGCCAGCAGTCCGTATAGCGGGAATTCTGCGCAGTACTTC.

V and J are TRBV7-8 and TRBJ2-7, with 11 bases identical to TRBD2. CDR3 length: 17 amino acids. V was clipped by 6 bases and J by 1 base; unmatched bases: 11. Germline V gene lookup returns CDR1 SGHVS and CDR2 FQNEAQ. As DNA, the CDR3 is TGTGCCAGCAGTTCGTACCCTAGCGGGAGGAGTTCCTACGAGCAGTACTTC. Protein: CASSSYPSGRSSYEQYF.

The gene calls are TRBV14 and TRBJ2-5, with 7 positions matching TRBD1. V trimming: 2 bases; J trimming: 5 bases; junction bases outside the gene matches: 8. The CDR3 has 15 residues. CDR1 and CDR2 (germline): SGHDN, FVKESK. The DNA of the CDR3 is TGTGCCAGCAGCCAACTTCGAGGGGGCGCGGAGACCCAGTACTTC. This translates into CASSQLRGGAETQYF. The whole variable domain, filled in from reference TRBV14 and TRBJ2-5, reads EAGVTQFPSHSVIEKGQTVTLRCDPISGHDNLYWYRRVMGKEIKFLLHFVKESKQDESGMPNNRFLAERTGGTYSTLKVQPAELEDSGVYFCASSQLRGGAETQYFGPGTRLLVL.

The rearrangement uses TRBV7-9 and TRBJ1-1; no clear D gene. CDR1 is SEHNR and CDR2 is FQNEAQ in the germline V gene (reference sequence). The CDR3 has 15 amino acids. With 1 base removed from V and 0 bases from J, the gap between germline ends came to 9 bases. The CDR3 DNA follows: TGTGCCAGCAGCTTAGATCCGGGTATGAACACTGAAGCTTTCTTT. Its protein product is CASSLDPGMNTEAFF.

The CDR3 bases are TGCGCCAGCAGTGAGCCAGCACAGGGAAGTCAGCAGTACTTC. Its translation is CASSEPAQGSQQYF. The chain links TRBV10-2 to TRBJ2-7, with a weak D call TRBD1 (6 bases). The germline CDR1 and CDR2 sequences are WSHSY and SAAADI. V lost 2 bases and J 8 bases, leaving 16 bases between the germline ends. CDR3 length equals 14 residues.

In DNA form, the CDR3 reads TGTGCCGGCCGGGATTACAATGAGCAGTTCTTC. This translates into CAGRDYNEQFF. J is TRBJ2-1 and V is TRBV2, with D possibly matching TRBD2 (5 bases). This CDR3 contains 11 residues. V gave up 11 bases and J gave up 4 bases, with 9 bases separating them. In germline, CDR1 is SNHLY, CDR2 FYNNEI.

The chain combines TRBV9 with TRBJ2-7, with TRBD1 matching over 7 bases. The CDR3 is made up of 17 amino acids. V gave up 3 bases and J gave up 0 bases; unmatched junction bases: 12. Germline V CDR1 and CDR2: SGDLS, YYNGEE. The CDR3 bases are TGTGCCAGCAGCGGACCCCAGACAGGGCCCTACTCCTACGAGCAGTACTTC. Translated, it gives CASSGPQTGPYSYEQYF.

The J gene is TRBJ1-1, the V gene TRBV11-2; D is perhaps TRBD1 (6 bases). Germline values: CDR1 SGHAT, CDR2 FQNNGV. Trimming cost V 8 bases and J 0 bases, with 13 bases left between them. CDR3 size: 14 residues. CDR3 residues: CASAGQLMNTEAFF. The CDR3 nucleotides are TGTGCCAGCGCTGGACAGTTGATGAACACTGAAGCTTTCTTT.

V gene TRBV9 combines with J gene TRBJ2-7, with a weak D call TRBD1 (5 bases). CDR3 size: 15 residues. The germline V and J ends were trimmed by 0 bases and 5 bases, with 15 bases remaining between them. CDR1 is SGDLS, CDR2 YYNGEE, per germline. The CDR3 DNA follows: TGTGCCAGCAGCGTAGAGGGCCAGGGTCGGGACGAGCAGTACTTC. Residues: CASSVEGQGRDEQYF.

This chain joins TRBV10-3 and TRBJ2-5; D call uncertain. The CDR3 runs to 13 residues. V lost 3 bases and J lost 5, with 10 bases in between. Germline CDR1 and CDR2: ENHRY and SYGVKD. CDR3 in amino acids: CAISDYLYETQYF. The DNA for the CDR3 is TGTGCCATCAGTGACTACCTGTACGAGACCCAGTACTTC.

CDR3: CASRILVRGYEQYF. CDR3 bases: TGTGCCAGCAGAATCCTGGTCCGGGGCTACGAGCAGTACTTC. This chain links TRBV21-1 with TRBJ2-7; TRBD2 reflects the table's D call only, with no check against the DNA. TRBV21-1 is a listed pseudogene. This CDR3 comprises 14 residues.

CDR3 nucleotide sequence: TGCGCCAGCAGCTTGATGGGACAGGAAAATGAAAAACTGTTTTTT. Protein: CASSLMGQENEKLFF. The rearrangement joins TRBV5-1 to TRBJ1-4, with TRBD1 matching over 8 bases. Germline values: CDR1 SGHRS, CDR2 YFSETQ. The CDR3 is 15 residues long. The J segment lost 5 bases and the V segment lost 1 base, leaving 4 bases of the junction unmatched.

This clone occurred once. Written as DNA, the CDR3 is TGCGCCAGCAGCTTAGCCGGGAGGGCCGGAGATACGCAGTATTTT. Encoded protein: CASSLAGRAGDTQYF. The chain is built from TRBV5-1 and TRBJ2-3; TRBD2 matches 8 bases. The CDR3 sequence is 15 residues long. Germline loops: CDR1 SGHRS, CDR2 YFSETQ. After removal of 2 bases from V and 5 bases from J, the junction contained 7 bases not matched to a gene. The whole variable domain, remainder taken from reference TRBV5-1 and TRBJ2-3, is KAGVTQTPRYLIKTRGQQVTLSCSPISGHRSVSWYQQTPGQGLQFLFEYFSETQRNKGNFPGRFSGRQFSNSRSEMNVSTLELGDSALYLCASSLAGRAGDTQYFGPGTRLTVL.

This chain connects TRBV11-2 to TRBJ1-6; no reliable D call. This CDR3 is built from 15 residues. Trimming stripped 5 bases from V and 0 bases from J, with 8 bases between. CDR1 and CDR2 (germline): SGHAT, FQNNGV. Here the CDR3 DNA reads TGTGCCAGCAGCCAAGGCGGCTCCTATAATTCACCCCTCCACTTT. It translates to CASSQGGSYNSPLHF.

The rearrangement joins TRBV28 to TRBJ2-4; D is ambiguous. The germline V gene has CDR1 MDHEN and CDR2 SYDVKM. Deletions cut 3 bases from V and 7 bases from J, with 7 bases between. The CDR3 has 12 amino acids. The CDR3 loop reads CASSFYTNIQYF. The CDR3 nucleotides read TGTGCCAGCAGTTTCTATACCAACATTCAGTACTTC. Variable domain in full (rest from reference TRBV28 and TRBJ2-4): DVKVTQSSRYLVKRTGEKVFLECVQDMDHENMFWYRQDPGLGLRLIYFSYDVKMKEKGDIPEGYSVSREKKERFSLILESASTNQTSMYLCASSFYTNIQYFGAGTRLSVL.

This clone has only a few counts. V gene TRBV7-2 combines with J gene TRBJ2-7, with D perhaps matching TRBD1 (6 bases). Germline values: CDR1 SGHTA, CDR2 FQGNSA. V shed 3 bases and J shed 2 bases, with 14 bases lying between them. CDR3 size: 15 residues. As DNA, the CDR3 is TGTGCCAGCAGCTTTTCCGGGACACTTACCTACGAGCAGTACTTC. The encoded protein is CASSFSGTLTYEQYF.

The chain recombines TRBV10-1 with TRBJ2-3; D may be TRBD2 (5 bases). Germline-derived CDR1 and CDR2 are WNHNN and SYGVQD (reference sequence). The CDR3 runs 15 residues. The ends were cut back, 3 bases at V and 2 bases at J, with 12 bases in the middle. The CDR3 here is CASSEGGALTDTQYF. The CDR3 region has the DNA TGCGCCAGCAGTGAAGGAGGAGCCCTCACAGATACGCAGTATTTT.

This chain links TRBV7-2 with TRBJ2-2; a possible D gene is TRBD2 (6 bases). Looked up from germline, CDR1 is SGHTA and CDR2 is FQGNSA. Trimming left V 2 bases short and J 2 bases short, with 15 bases between. This CDR3 is 17 amino acids long. CDR3: CASSLWIAAGNTGELFF. CDR3 in DNA: TGTGCCAGCAGCTTATGGATAGCGGCAGGAAACACCGGGGAGCTGTTTTTT. Complete variable domain (other parts from reference TRBV7-2 and TRBJ2-2): GAGVSQSPSNKVTEKGKDVELRCDPISGHTALYWYRQSLGQGLEFLIYFQGNSAPDKSGLPSDRFSAERTGGSVSTLTIQRTQQEDSAVYLCASSLWIAAGNTGELFFGEGSRLTVL.

The chain uses TRBV29-1 and TRBJ2-5, with D maybe TRBD1 (5 bases). Germline V gives CDR1 SQVTM, CDR2 ANQGSEA. The germline V and J ends were trimmed by 8 bases and 3 bases, with 13 bases remaining between them. The CDR3 is made up of 12 amino acids. CDR3 region: CSSRAGKETQYF. For the CDR3, the DNA is TGCAGCTCTAGGGCAGGGAAAGAGACCCAGTACTTC. The entire variable domain, with the rest obtained from reference TRBV29-1 and TRBJ2-5, is as follows: SAVISQKPSRDICQRGTSLTIQCQVDSQVTMMFWYRQQPGQSLTLIATANQGSEATYESGFVIDKFPISRPNLTFSTLTVSNMSPEDSSIYLCSSRAGKETQYFGPGTRLLVL.

The J gene is TRBJ2-1, the V gene TRBV10-1; D call uncertain. The ends were cut back, 6 bases at V and 7 bases at J, with 16 bases in the middle. The germline gives CDR1 WNHNN, CDR2 SYGVQD (reference sequence). The CDR3 covers 14 residues. The CDR3: CASSNRASRNEQFF. CDR3 coding DNA: TGCGCCAGCAGCAACCGAGCTTCCCGAAATGAGCAGTTCTTC.